A single sample is the source of the 23 T cell receptor beta chains below, sequenced in a study of early T cells in non-severe SARS-CoV-2 infection (dated by TCRdb to the early 2020s). Libraries were prepared through 5' RACE. TCRdb names NextSeq 500 as the instrument used. The public reads were run again by TCRdb, first through fastp at Q25 and then through MiXCR, and only productive beta chains were kept. Rows are combined by CDR3 protein, so each entry shows the most common genes and DNA. The sample table contains under 40,000 distinct CDR3 sequences; only one count was recorded for roughly 6.3% of them. The ten most abundant clones make up 5% to 6.5% of the sample. Material: whole blood. The receptors originated from an adult who was a healthcare worker with PCR-confirmed SARS-CoV-2 infection or an uninfected control (not recorded which).

This clonotype appeared many times. The chain has TRBV21-1 and TRBJ1-1; the table's D call, TRBD1, was not checked against the DNA. TRBV21-1 is described as a pseudogene. The CDR3 extends over 14 amino acids. CDR3 sequence: CASPRGTAGTEAFF. The CDR3 DNA follows: TGTGCCAGCCCCAGGGGGACGGCGGGCACTGAAGCTTTCTTT.

This clonotype was found many times. The chain employs TRBV7-9 and TRBJ1-6, with D uncertain. CDR1 and CDR2 (germline): SEHNR, FQNEAQ (reference sequence). V was cut by 4 bases and J by 0 bases, with 7 bases left in between. This CDR3 spans 15 amino acids. In DNA form, the CDR3 reads TGTGCCAGCAGCTCGGCTAGCTCCTATAATTCACCCCTCCACTTT. Translation gives CASSSASSYNSPLHF. Based on the CDR3 plus reference TRBV7-9 and TRBJ1-6, the full variable domain is DTGVSQNPRHKITKRGQNVTFRCDPISEHNRLYWYRQTLGQGPEFLTYFQNEAQLEKSRLLSDRFSAERPKGSFSTLEIQRTEQGDSAMYLCASSSASSYNSPLHFGNGTRLTVT.

Many counts were recorded for this clonotype. This sequence joins TRBV7-6 and TRBJ2-7; 10 positions agree with TRBD2. The germline V gene has CDR1 SGHVS and CDR2 FNYEAQ. The CDR3 runs 13 residues. V was pared by 6 bases and J by 6 bases, with 5 bases of the junction left unmatched. The CDR3 bases are TGTGCCAGCAGGGCTAGCGGGAGTTCCGAGCAGTACTTC. This encodes CASRASGSSEQYF.

The chain couples TRBV20-1 to TRBJ2-1; tentatively, D is TRBD1 or TRBD2 (5 bases each). The CDR3 sequence is 15 residues long. The germline V gene encodes CDR1 DFQATT and CDR2 SNEGSKA (reference sequence). V lost 3 bases and J lost 0, with 12 bases in between. CDR3 DNA sequence: TGCAGTGCTAGTTGGGGGAAACGCTCCTACAATGAGCAGTTCTTC. It is translated as CSASWGKRSYNEQFF.

The genes are TRBV3-1 and TRBJ1-1, with unresolved D. CDR3 size: 18 residues. Germline CDR1 and CDR2: LGHDT and YNNKEL (reference sequence). Trimming cost V 3 bases and J 0 bases, with 20 bases left between them. The CDR3: CASSHWSGGSLMNTEAFF. The CDR3 DNA follows: TGTGCCAGCAGCCACTGGTCGGGTGGCAGCCTCATGAACACTGAAGCTTTCTTT.

This clonotype was recorded a few times. The chain joins TRBV5-1 to TRBJ2-5; D is ambiguous. V dropped 0 bases and J dropped 7 bases, with 10 bases sitting between them. Looked up from germline, CDR1 is SGHRS and CDR2 is YFSETQ. The CDR3 totals 13 residues. The CDR3 DNA is TGCGCCAGCAGCTTGGGACAAATCGGGACCCAGTACTTC. This gives the protein CASSLGQIGTQYF.

This clonotype was picked up many times. The gene calls are TRBV15 and TRBJ2-6, with D uncertain. The CDR3 is made up of 15 amino acids. V was clipped by 1 base and J by 1 base, with 5 bases between them. From germline, CDR1 is LNHNV and CDR2 YYDKDF (reference sequence). This CDR3 is CATSRGDSGANVLTF. The DNA for the CDR3 is TGTGCCACCAGCAGAGGGGATTCTGGGGCCAACGTCCTGACTTTC.

This clonotype was observed at least ten times. This rearrangement joins TRBV21-1 to TRBJ2-1. TRBV21-1 constitutes a pseudogene. The CDR3 consists of 14 residues. CDR3 sequence: CASSKVTFTYEQFF. The CDR3 DNA reads TGTGCCAGCAGCAAAGTTACGTTTACATATGAGCAGTTCTTC.

This clonotype was observed at least ten times. The chain carries TRBV6-5 and TRBJ1-1; D uncertain. There are 12 residues in the CDR3. Looked up from germline, CDR1 is MNHEY and CDR2 is SVGAGI. V dropped 0 bases and J dropped 11 bases, with 10 bases sitting between them. CDR3 sequence (DNA): TGTGCCAGCAGTTACTCGACCGGGGAGGCTTTCTTT. This translates into CASSYSTGEAFF.

V is TRBV9 and J is TRBJ2-1; TRBD2 matches 7 bases. Germline V lookup: CDR1 SGDLS, CDR2 YYNGEE. The ends lost 3 bases at V and 3 bases at J; junction bases unmatched: 9. The CDR3 runs 16 residues. Written as DNA, the CDR3 is TGTGCCAGCAGCGCAAGAGCGGGAAGGGACTACAATGAGCAGTTCTTC. Its translation is CASSARAGRDYNEQFF. Variable domain in full (rest from reference TRBV9 and TRBJ2-1): DSGVTQTPKHLITATGQRVTLRCSPRSGDLSVYWYQQSLDQGLQFLIQYYNGEERAKGNILERFSAQQFPDLHSELNLSSLELGDSALYFCASSARAGRDYNEQFFGPGTRLTVL.

This clonotype occurred many times. The DNA of the CDR3 is TGTGCCAGCAGCCCAGGATCGGGCACTGACACTGAAGCTTTCTTT. It specifies CASSPGSGTDTEAFF. V is TRBV3-2 and J is TRBJ1-1. TRBV3-2 counts as a pseudogene. This CDR3 has 15 residues.

Sample share makes this clonotype medium-sized. The chain recombines TRBV20-1 with TRBJ2-2; 7 bases match TRBD2. The V segment lost 7 bases and the J segment 4 bases; nucleotides outside the gene matches: 9. The CDR3 covers 14 residues. The germline CDR1 and CDR2 sequences are DFQATT and SNEGSKA (reference sequence). The CDR3 is CSGLSGEGTGELFF. The CDR3 DNA sequence: TGCAGTGGCTTGTCCGGGGAGGGCACCGGGGAGCTGTTTTTT.

This clonotype was detected ten times or more. CDR3: CSARAEGLAGAFEQYF. In nucleotides, the CDR3 is TGCAGTGCTAGAGCCGAGGGACTAGCGGGAGCTTTCGAGCAGTACTTC. The genes are TRBV20-1 and TRBJ2-7; TRBD2 matches 14 bases. V shed 1 base and J 6 bases; nucleotides not matched to a gene: 8. CDR1 DFQATT and CDR2 SNEGSKA come from the germline V gene (reference sequence). The length of the CDR3 is 16 residues.

The chain links TRBV6-2 or TRBV6-3 to TRBJ2-2; D is unresolved. Germline V gives CDR1 MNHEY, CDR2 SVGEGT. Trimming shortened V by 2 bases and J by 6 bases, and 13 bases separated the two germline ends. The CDR3 runs to 15 residues. The CDR3 loop is CASSYLQVVSGELFF. The CDR3 nucleotides are TGTGCCAGCAGTTACCTTCAGGTTGTCTCCGGGGAGCTGTTTTTT.

This clonotype was counted ten times or more. The J gene is TRBJ2-1, the V gene TRBV6-5; D uncertain. The germline V gene encodes CDR1 MNHEY and CDR2 SVGAGI. V was shortened by 0 bases and J by 8 bases, with 11 bases between the two germline ends. CDR3 length: 14 residues. The DNA for the CDR3 is TGTGCCAGCAGTTACTCATCCCCTACCGATGAGCAGTTCTTC. Translation: CASSYSSPTDEQFF.

Many counts were recorded for this clonotype. The V and J genes are TRBV5-1 and TRBJ2-2; maybe TRBD1 (5 bases). The V gene's germline CDR1 is SGHRS and CDR2 YFSETQ. CDR3 length: 13 residues. The V end lost 3 bases, the J end lost 7 bases, and 10 bases lay between the germline ends. The CDR3 nucleotides read TGCGCCAGCAGCTGGGGCGCTTACGGGGAGCTGTTTTTT. It is translated as CASSWGAYGELFF.

This chain connects TRBV2 to TRBJ2-7; D possibly uses TRBD1 or TRBD2 (5 bases each). V was shortened by 7 bases and J by 3 bases, with 25 bases between the two germline ends. The CDR3 has 17 amino acids. Germline CDR1 reads SNHLY; CDR2 reads FYNNEI. CDR3 sequence (DNA): TGTGCCAGCAACCAGGGCCCGTCGGGAATAATTTTCTACGAGCAGTACTTC. This sequence encodes CASNQGPSGIIFYEQYF.

This clonotype was counted between two and nine times. The rearrangement joins TRBV24-1 to TRBJ2-1; D is tentatively TRBD1 or TRBD2 (6 bases each). This CDR3 is 15 amino acids long. Germline loops: CDR1 KGHDR, CDR2 SFDVKD. V lost 2 bases to trimming and J lost 5 bases, with 12 bases between them. CDR3 in DNA: TGTGCCACCAGTGATTCCCGTAGGGGGGACAATGAGCAGTTCTTC. It specifies CATSDSRRGDNEQFF.

This clonotype was seen repeatedly, ten times or more. The J gene is TRBJ2-1, the V gene TRBV7-9; the D is unclear. Deletions cut 2 bases from V and 4 bases from J, with 15 bases between. Germline V gene sequence: CDR1 SEHNR, CDR2 FQNEAQ (reference sequence). CDR3 size: 16 residues. The CDR3 bases are TGTGCCAGCAGCTTACCCCAGGCTGGAGCATACAATGAGCAGTTCTTC. Translated: CASSLPQAGAYNEQFF.

This clonotype was counted only a few times. The CDR3 DNA reads TGTGCCATCAGTGAGCCTAGCGGGATCTCCTACAATGAGCAGTTCTTC. Translating it yields CAISEPSGISYNEQFF. This chain uses TRBV10-3 with TRBJ2-1, with 9 positions matching TRBD2. Germline V lookup: CDR1 ENHRY, CDR2 SYGVKD. The J segment lost 0 bases and the V segment lost 2 bases, leaving 2 bases of the junction unmatched. The length of the CDR3 is 16 residues.

This clonotype was seen more than once but under ten times. The junction does not match germline at one end; this may be a read error. The V call is TRBV5-1, the J call TRBJ2-2; 12 nucleotides align to TRBD2. Germline V lookup: CDR1 SGHRS, CDR2 YFSETQ. This CDR3 has 16 residues. The CDR3 DNA sequence: TGCGCCAGCAGCTTGGGACTAGCGGGAGCAACCGTGGAGCTGTTTTTT. Translation: CASSLGLAGATVELFF.

At least ten counts were recorded for this clonotype. The chain links TRBV7-2 to TRBJ2-7; no reliable D call. Trimming took off 4 bases at V and 7 bases at J, with 11 bases between the two ends. The germline V gene has CDR1 SGHTA and CDR2 FQGNSA. The CDR3 is 12 residues long. Here the CDR3 reads CASSSYPGEQYF. The DNA of the CDR3 is TGTGCCAGCAGCTCCTACCCCGGGGAGCAGTACTTC.

This rearrangement joins TRBV12-3 or TRBV12-4 to TRBJ2-7; D might be TRBD1 or TRBD2, each matching 5 bases. Trimming pared 8 bases from V and 8 bases from J, leaving 16 bases between. This CDR3 spans 12 amino acids. CDR3 residues: CASRGRENKQYF. The CDR3 DNA sequence: TGTGCCAGCCGAGGCAGGGAGAATAAGCAGTACTTC.